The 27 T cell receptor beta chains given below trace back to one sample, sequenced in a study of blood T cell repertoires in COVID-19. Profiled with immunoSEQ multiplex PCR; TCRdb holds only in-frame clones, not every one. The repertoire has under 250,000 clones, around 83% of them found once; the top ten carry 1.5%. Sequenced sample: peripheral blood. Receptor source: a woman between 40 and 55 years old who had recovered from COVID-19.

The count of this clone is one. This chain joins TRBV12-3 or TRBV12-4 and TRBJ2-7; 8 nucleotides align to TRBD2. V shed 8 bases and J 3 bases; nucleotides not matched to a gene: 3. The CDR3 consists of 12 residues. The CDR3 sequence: CASRGGLYEQYF. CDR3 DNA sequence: TGTGCCAGCCGGGGGGGCCTCTACGAGCAGTACTTC.

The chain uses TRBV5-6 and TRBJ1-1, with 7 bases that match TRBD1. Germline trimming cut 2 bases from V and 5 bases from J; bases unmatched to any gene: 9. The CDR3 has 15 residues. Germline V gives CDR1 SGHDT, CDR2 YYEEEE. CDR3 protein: CASSLGTVGWTEAFF. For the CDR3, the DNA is TGTGCCAGCAGCTTAGGGACAGTCGGGTGGACTGAAGCTTTCTTT.

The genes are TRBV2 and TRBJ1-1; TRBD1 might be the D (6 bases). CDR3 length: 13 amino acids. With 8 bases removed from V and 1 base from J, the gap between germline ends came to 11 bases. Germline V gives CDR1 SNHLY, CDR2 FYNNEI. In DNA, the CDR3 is TGTGCCAGCCTTAGGACAGAGAACACTGAAGCTTTCTTT. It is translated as CASLRTENTEAFF.

Here the CDR3 reads CASSQAGQGMGSGANVLTF. CDR3 coding DNA: TGTGCCAGCAGCCAAGCCGGACAGGGTATGGGCTCTGGGGCCAACGTCCTGACTTTC. The chain recombines TRBV3-1 (or the pseudogene TRBV3-2) with TRBJ2-6; 8 positions agree with TRBD1. The germline V gene encodes CDR1 LGHDT and CDR2 YNNKEL (reference sequence). CDR3 size: 19 residues. Trimming cost V 1 base and J 0 bases; bases outside gene matches: 8.

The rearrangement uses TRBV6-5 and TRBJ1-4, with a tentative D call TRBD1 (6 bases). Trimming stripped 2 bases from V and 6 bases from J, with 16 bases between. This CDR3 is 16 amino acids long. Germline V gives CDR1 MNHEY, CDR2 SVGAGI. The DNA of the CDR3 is TGTGCCAGCAGTTACCCGAAGGGCCCAGGGGATGAAAAACTGTTTTTT. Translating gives CASSYPKGPGDEKLFF.

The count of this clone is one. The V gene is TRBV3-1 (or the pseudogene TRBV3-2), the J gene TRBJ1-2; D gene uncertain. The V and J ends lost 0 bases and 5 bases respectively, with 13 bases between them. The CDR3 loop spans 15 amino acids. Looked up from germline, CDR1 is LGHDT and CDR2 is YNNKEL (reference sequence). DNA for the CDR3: TGTGCCAGCAGCCAAGACCTGACGGGGAAATATGGCTACACCTTC. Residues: CASSQDLTGKYGYTF.

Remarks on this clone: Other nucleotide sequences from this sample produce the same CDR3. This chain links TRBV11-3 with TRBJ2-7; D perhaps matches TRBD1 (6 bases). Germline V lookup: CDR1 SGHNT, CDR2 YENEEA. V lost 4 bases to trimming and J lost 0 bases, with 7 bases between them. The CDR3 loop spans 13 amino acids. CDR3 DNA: TGTGCCAGCAGCTCAGGGGACTCCTACGAGCAGTACTTC. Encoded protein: CASSSGDSYEQYF.

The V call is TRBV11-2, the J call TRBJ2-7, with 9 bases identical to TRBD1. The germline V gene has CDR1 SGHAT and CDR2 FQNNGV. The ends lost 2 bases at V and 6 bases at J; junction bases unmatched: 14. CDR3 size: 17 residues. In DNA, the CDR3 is TGTGCCAGCAGCTTAAAGGGTGCGGGGACAGGGAGCGGCGAGCAGTACTTC. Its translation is CASSLKGAGTGSGEQYF.

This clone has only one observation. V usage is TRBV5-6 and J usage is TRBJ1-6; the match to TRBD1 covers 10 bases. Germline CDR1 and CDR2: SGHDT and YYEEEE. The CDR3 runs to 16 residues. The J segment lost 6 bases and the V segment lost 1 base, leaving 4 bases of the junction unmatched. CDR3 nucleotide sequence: TGTGCCAGCAGCTTGAGAAGGGACAGGGGTAATTCACCCCTCCACTTT. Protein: CASSLRRDRGNSPLHF.

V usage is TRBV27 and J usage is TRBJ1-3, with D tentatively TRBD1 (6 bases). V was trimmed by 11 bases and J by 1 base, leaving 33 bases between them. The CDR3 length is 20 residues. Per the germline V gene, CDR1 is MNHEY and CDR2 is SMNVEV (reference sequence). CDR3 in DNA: TGTGCCCGCACTTGTTGGCACCGGGACACCCGACGAGGGTCTGGAAACACCATATATTTT. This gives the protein CARTCWHRDTRRGSGNTIYF.

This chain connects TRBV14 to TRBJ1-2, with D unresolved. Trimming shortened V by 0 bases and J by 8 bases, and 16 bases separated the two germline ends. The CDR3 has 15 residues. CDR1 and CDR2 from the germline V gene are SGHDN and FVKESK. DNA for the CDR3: TGTGCCAGCAGCCAAGATATCGGCGGGATAGTAGGCTACACCTTC. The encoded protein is CASSQDIGGIVGYTF.

The CDR3 loop reads CASSKGRGITEAFF. Here the CDR3 DNA reads TGTGCCAGTAGTAAGGGCAGGGGGATTACTGAAGCTTTCTTT. V and J are TRBV19 and TRBJ1-1; 7 bases align to TRBD1. This CDR3 is built from 14 residues. The J segment lost 5 bases and the V segment lost 4 bases, leaving 7 bases of the junction unmatched. Germline CDR1 is LNHDA and CDR2 is SQIVND (reference sequence).

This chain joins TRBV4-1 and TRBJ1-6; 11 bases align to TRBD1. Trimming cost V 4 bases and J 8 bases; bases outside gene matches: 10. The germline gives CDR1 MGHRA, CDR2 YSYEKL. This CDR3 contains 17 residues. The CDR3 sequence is CASSRGSDRGLDSPLHF. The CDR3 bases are TGCGCCAGCAGCCGAGGCTCGGACAGGGGGCTTGATTCACCCCTCCACTTT.

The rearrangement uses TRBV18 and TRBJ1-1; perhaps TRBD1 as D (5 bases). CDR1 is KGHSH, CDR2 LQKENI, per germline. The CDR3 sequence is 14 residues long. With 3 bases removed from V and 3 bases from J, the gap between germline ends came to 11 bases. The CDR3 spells CASSPGGRDTEAFF. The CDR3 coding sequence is TGTGCCAGCTCACCGGGGGGGAGGGACACTGAAGCTTTCTTT. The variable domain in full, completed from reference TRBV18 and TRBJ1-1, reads NAGVMQNPRHLVRRRGQEARLRCSPMKGHSHVYWYRQLPEEGLKFMVYLQKENIIDESGMPKERFSAEFPKEGPSILRIQQVVRGDSAAYFCASSPGGRDTEAFFGQGTRLTVV.

The CDR3 spells CATSRDTGELFF. As DNA, the CDR3 is TGCGCCACCTCCCGGGACACCGGGGAGCTGTTTTTT. The chain links TRBV5-1 to TRBJ2-2; no clear D. Germline values: CDR1 SGHRS, CDR2 YFSETQ. The V end lost 9 bases, the J end lost 3 bases, and 9 bases lay between the germline ends. CDR3 length equals 12 residues.

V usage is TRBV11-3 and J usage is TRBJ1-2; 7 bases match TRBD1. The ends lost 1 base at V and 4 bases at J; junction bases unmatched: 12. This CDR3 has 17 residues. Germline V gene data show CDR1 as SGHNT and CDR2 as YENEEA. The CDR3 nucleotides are TGTGCCAGCAGCTTAGGAGGGGGCCGAAGGGACTCCTATGGCTACACCTTC. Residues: CASSLGGGRRDSYGYTF.

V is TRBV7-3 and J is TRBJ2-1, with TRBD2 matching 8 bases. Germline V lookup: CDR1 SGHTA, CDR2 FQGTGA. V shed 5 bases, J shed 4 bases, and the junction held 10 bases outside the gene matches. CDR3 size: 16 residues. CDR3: CASSLIAGMQYNEQFF. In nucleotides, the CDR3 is TGTGCCAGCAGCCTAATAGCGGGGATGCAATACAATGAGCAGTTCTTC. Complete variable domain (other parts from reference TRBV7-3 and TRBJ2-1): GAGVSQTPSNKVTEKGKYVELRCDPISGHTALYWYRQSLGQGPEFLIYFQGTGAADDSGLPNDRFFAVRPEGSVSTLKIQRTERGDSAVYLCASSLIAGMQYNEQFFGPGTRLTVL.

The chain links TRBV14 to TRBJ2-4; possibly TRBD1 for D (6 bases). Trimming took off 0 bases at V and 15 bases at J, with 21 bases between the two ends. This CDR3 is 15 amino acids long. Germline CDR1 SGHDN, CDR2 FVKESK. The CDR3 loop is CASSQERGIQGRRYF. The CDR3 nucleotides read TGTGCCAGCAGCCAAGAGAGGGGGATACAGGGCAGACGGTACTTC.

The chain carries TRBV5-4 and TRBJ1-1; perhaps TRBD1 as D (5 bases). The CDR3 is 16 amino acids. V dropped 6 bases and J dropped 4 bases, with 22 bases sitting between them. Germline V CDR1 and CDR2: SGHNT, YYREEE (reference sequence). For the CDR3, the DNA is TGTGCCAGCACCACCTTGGACAACTATCTGAGCACTGAAGCTTTCTTT. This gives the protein CASTTLDNYLSTEAFF.

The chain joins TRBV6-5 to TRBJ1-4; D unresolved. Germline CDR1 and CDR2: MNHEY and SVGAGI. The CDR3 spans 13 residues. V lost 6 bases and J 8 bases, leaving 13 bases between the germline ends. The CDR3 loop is CASRAAGGEKLFF. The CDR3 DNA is TGTGCCAGCAGGGCCGCGGGCGGGGAAAAACTGTTTTTT.

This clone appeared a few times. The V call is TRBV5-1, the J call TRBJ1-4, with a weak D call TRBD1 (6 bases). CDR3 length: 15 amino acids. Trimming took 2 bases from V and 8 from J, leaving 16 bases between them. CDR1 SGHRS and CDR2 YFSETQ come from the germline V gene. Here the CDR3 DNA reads TGCGCCAGCAGCTTAGCCGAATGGGGGCGCGAAAAACTGTTTTTT. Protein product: CASSLAEWGREKLFF.

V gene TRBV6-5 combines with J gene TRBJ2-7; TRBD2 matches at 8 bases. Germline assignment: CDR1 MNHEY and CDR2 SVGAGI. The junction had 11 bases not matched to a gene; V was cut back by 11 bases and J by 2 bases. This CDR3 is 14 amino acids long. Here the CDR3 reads CASSTQRGTYEQYF. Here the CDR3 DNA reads TGTGCCTCCTCGACCCAGCGGGGGACCTACGAGCAGTACTTC.

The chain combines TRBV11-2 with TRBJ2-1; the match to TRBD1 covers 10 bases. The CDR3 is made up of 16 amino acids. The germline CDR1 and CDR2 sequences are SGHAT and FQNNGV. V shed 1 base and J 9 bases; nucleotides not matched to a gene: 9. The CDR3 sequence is CASSLGGGTGVSEQFF. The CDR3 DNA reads TGTGCCAGCAGCTTAGGGGGTGGGACAGGGGTGTCTGAGCAGTTCTTC.

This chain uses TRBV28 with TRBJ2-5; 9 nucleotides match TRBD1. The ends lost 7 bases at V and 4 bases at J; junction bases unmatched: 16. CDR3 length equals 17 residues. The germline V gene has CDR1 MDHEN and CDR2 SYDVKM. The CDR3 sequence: CASNPQGTGSFRETQYF. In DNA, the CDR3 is TGTGCCAGCAATCCCCAAGGGACAGGGAGTTTTCGAGAGACCCAGTACTTC.

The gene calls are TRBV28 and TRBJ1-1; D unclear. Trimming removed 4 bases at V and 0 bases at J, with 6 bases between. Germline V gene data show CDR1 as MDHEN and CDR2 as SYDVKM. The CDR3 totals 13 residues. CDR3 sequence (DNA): TGTGCCAGCAGTTGGACTTTGAACACTGAAGCTTTCTTT. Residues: CASSWTLNTEAFF.

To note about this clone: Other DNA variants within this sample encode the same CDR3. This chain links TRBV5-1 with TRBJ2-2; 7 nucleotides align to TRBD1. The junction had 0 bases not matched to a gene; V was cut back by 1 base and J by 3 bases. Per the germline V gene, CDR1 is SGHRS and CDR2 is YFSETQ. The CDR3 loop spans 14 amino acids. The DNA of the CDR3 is TGCGCCAGCAGCTTGACAGGGGACACCGGGGAGCTGTTTTTT. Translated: CASSLTGDTGELFF.

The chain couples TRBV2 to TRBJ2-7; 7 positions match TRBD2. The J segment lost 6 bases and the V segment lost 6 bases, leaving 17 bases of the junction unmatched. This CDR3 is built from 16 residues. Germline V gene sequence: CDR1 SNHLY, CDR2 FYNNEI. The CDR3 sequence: CASRAGLLASSIEQYF. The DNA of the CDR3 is TGTGCCAGCAGAGCGGGTCTACTAGCGTCATCGATCGAGCAGTACTTC.